The 7 T cell receptor beta chains listed next were all sequenced from one sample in a study of T cell repertoires in cytomegalovirus infection. Using its own MiXCR run on the reads, TCRdb lists one record per CDR3 protein. The sample has some 390,000 distinct CDR3 sequences; around 18% are singletons. Sequencing used PBMCs. These receptors were taken from a human donor in good health (CMV status not recorded). Some clones in this sample may be carry-over from other donors' samples.

The chain employs TRBV7-6 and TRBJ2-5; possible D gene TRBD1, 6 bases. Per the germline V gene, CDR1 is SGHVS and CDR2 is FNYEAQ. Trimming cost V 5 bases and J 2 bases, with 9 bases left between them. This CDR3 has 13 residues. CDR3 loop: CASSRDNQETQYF. CDR3 DNA: TGTGCCAGCAGCAGGGACAATCAAGAGACCCAGTACTTC.

About this clonotype itself: This may arise from a read error, as a much more abundant clone is one base away. The rearrangement links TRBV7-2 to TRBJ2-3; TRBD1 matches at 7 bases. The CDR3 is made up of 15 amino acids. The germline gives CDR1 SGHTA, CDR2 FQGNSA. The CDR3 loop reads CAGSPDRASTDTQYF. The CDR3 region has the DNA TGTGCCGGCAGCCCCGACAGGGCTAGCACAGATACGCAGTATTTT.

As regards this clonotype: A single base separates this from a much larger clone, so it may be a read error. The gene calls are TRBV12-3 or TRBV12-4 and TRBJ2-3; D tentatively fits TRBD1 or TRBD2 (5 bases each). The CDR3 totals 15 residues. The CDR3 coding sequence is TGTTCCAGCAGTTCTACGGGACGTAGCACAGATACGCAGTATTTT. Translation: CSSSSTGRSTDTQYF.

In its sample, this clonotype was seen many times. The CDR3 DNA follows: TGTGCCAAGAGGCCGGACAGGAACACTGAAGCTTTCTTT. Amino acids: CAKRPDRNTEAFF. J is TRBJ1-1 and V is TRBV24-1; D possibly corresponds to TRBD1 (6 bases). V was cut by 11 bases and J by 1 base, with 13 bases left in between. Germline V gives CDR1 KGHDR, CDR2 SFDVKD. The CDR3 length is 13 residues.

This clonotype was counted between two and nine times. The chain recombines TRBV6-6 with TRBJ2-7, with 10 bases fitting TRBD2. Germline CDR1 and CDR2: MNHNY and SVGAGI (reference sequence). This CDR3 has 16 residues. V shed 6 bases and J 6 bases; nucleotides not matched to a gene: 14. The CDR3 sequence: CASSPTLAGDLREQYF. The CDR3 DNA reads as TGTGCCAGCAGCCCGACCCTAGCGGGGGATCTTCGCGAGCAGTACTTC.

The chain recombines TRBV4-1 with TRBJ1-1; D remains ambiguous. V lost 0 bases and J lost 6, with 11 bases in between. This CDR3 has 14 amino acids. The germline V gene has CDR1 MGHRA and CDR2 YSYEKL. The CDR3 DNA reads as TGCGCCAGCAGCCAAGATCCGGGGATGGCTGAAGCTTTCTTT. This encodes CASSQDPGMAEAFF.

The chain joins TRBV20-1 to TRBJ1-4; 9 nucleotides match TRBD1. This CDR3 region has 15 residues. Germline CDR1 and CDR2: DFQATT and SNEGSKA (reference sequence). The trim removed 5 bases at V and 6 bases at J, leaving 10 bases unmatched. CDR3 nucleotide sequence: TGCAGTGCTCACGGGACAGGGAATGGATATGAAAAACTGTTTTTT. It yields the protein CSAHGTGNGYEKLFF.